The 25 T cell receptor beta chains reported below all come from one sample, sequenced in a study of identical twins. In TCRdb, the 5' RACE reads were re-called with MiXCR into one record per CDR3 protein. The table records approximately 500,000 distinct CDR3 sequences, around 15% of them present only once. The same data also went into a second study, on yellow fever vaccine responses in identical twins.

Input material: CD4+ T cells sorted from blood. Source of these receptors: a woman younger than 30 in good health.

The table lists this clonotype with a few counts. V usage is TRBV24-1 and J usage is TRBJ2-1, with 14 positions matching TRBD2. Trimming removed 7 bases from V and 9 bases from J; junction bases left unmatched: 10. This CDR3 has 16 residues. Germline V gives CDR1 KGHDR, CDR2 SFDVKD. The CDR3 DNA follows: TGTGCCACCAGCGGGACTAGCGGGAGTCCCCATATTGAGCAGTTCTTC. Translation: CATSGTSGSPHIEQFF.

The J gene is TRBJ2-7, the V gene TRBV2, with 14 bases that match TRBD2. Per germline, CDR1 SNHLY and CDR2 FYNNEI. Trimming took 3 bases from V and 6 from J; bases not matched to a gene: 4. The CDR3 is 15 amino acids. The CDR3 nucleotides read TGTGCCAGCAGTGAGGGACTAGCGGGGGCTGGCGAGCAGTACTTC. It is translated as CASSEGLAGAGEQYF.

The chain carries TRBV12-3 or TRBV12-4 and TRBJ2-7; D is perhaps TRBD1 (6 bases). V lost 3 bases, J lost 4 bases, and 13 bases lay in between. This CDR3 has 14 amino acids. The CDR3 is CASSFGQGQYEQYF. CDR3 coding DNA: TGTGCCAGCAGTTTTGGGCAGGGGCAGTACGAGCAGTACTTC.

The table lists this clonotype with many counts. The rearrangement links TRBV12-3 or TRBV12-4 to TRBJ2-5; no definite D call. V shed 0 bases and J shed 5 bases, with 7 bases lying between them. The CDR3 length is 13 residues. CDR3 protein: CASSLASGETQYF. CDR3 nucleotides: TGTGCCAGCAGTTTAGCTTCCGGGGAGACCCAGTACTTC.

V and J are TRBV20-1 and TRBJ2-5; 13 bases line up with TRBD2. This CDR3 is 21 amino acids long. CDR1 and CDR2 from the germline V gene are DFQATT and SNEGSKA (reference sequence). V was clipped by 3 bases and J by 3 bases; unmatched bases: 22. CDR3 nucleotide sequence: TGCAGTGCTAGGTCCGGCCGGGAAAGGACTAGCGGGAGAGAACGAAAAGAGACCCAGTACTTC. Translated: CSARSGRERTSGRERKETQYF.

The chain uses TRBV12-3 or TRBV12-4 and TRBJ2-2; 7 bases agree with TRBD1. V trimming: 6 bases; J trimming: 3 bases; junction bases outside the gene matches: 7. This CDR3 region has 15 residues. CDR3 sequence: CASRIRQGHTGELFF. CDR3 in DNA: TGTGCCAGCAGAATTAGACAGGGTCACACCGGGGAGCTGTTTTTT.

V and J are TRBV29-1 and TRBJ2-2; 8 bases map to TRBD1. Germline CDR1 and CDR2: SQVTM and ANQGSEA. The CDR3 sequence is 14 residues long. The V and J ends lost 7 bases and 4 bases, in that order; junction bases with no gene match: 8. The CDR3 nucleotides read TGCAGCGGCGGCTCAGGGGGCAGCACCGGGGAGCTGTTTTTT. Translating gives CSGGSGGSTGELFF.

This clonotype appeared a few times. The chain links TRBV12-3 or TRBV12-4 to TRBJ1-2; 7 bases align to TRBD1. This CDR3 contains 16 residues. V was pared by 5 bases and J by 0 bases, with 9 bases of the junction left unmatched. CDR3 residues: CASSQIQGNANYGYTF. In DNA, the CDR3 is TGTGCCAGCAGTCAAATACAGGGGAACGCTAACTATGGCTACACCTTC.

The genes are TRBV5-8 and TRBJ1-1, with D hard to call. This CDR3 comprises 14 residues. Germline CDR1 reads SGHTS; CDR2 reads YDEGEE. Trimming took off 3 bases at V and 0 bases at J, with 9 bases between the two ends. For the CDR3, the DNA is TGTGCCAGCAGCTCGGGAATGGTGAACACTGAAGCTTTCTTT. This sequence encodes CASSSGMVNTEAFF.

Ten or more counts support this clonotype. This chain links TRBV29-1 with TRBJ2-1, with D hard to call. There are 13 residues in the CDR3. V was pared by 7 bases and J by 0 bases, with 10 bases between. CDR1 SQVTM and CDR2 ANQGSEA come from the germline V gene. The chain's CDR3 is CSGLTSSYNEQFF. CDR3 nucleotide sequence: TGCAGCGGACTCACGAGCTCCTACAATGAGCAGTTCTTC.

The gene calls are TRBV19 and TRBJ2-3; TRBD1 matches at 10 bases. V was clipped by 5 bases and J by 8 bases; unmatched bases: 13. The CDR3 is 16 residues long. Germline V gene lookup returns CDR1 LNHDA and CDR2 SQIVND (reference sequence). Here the CDR3 reads CASSPLLGQGTITQYF. CDR3 DNA: TGTGCCAGTAGTCCATTGCTGGGACAGGGGACTATTACGCAGTATTTT.

This clonotype has a handful of counts. This chain joins TRBV6-1 and TRBJ2-3, with 8 bases matching TRBD2. CDR3 length: 17 amino acids. Germline assignment: CDR1 MNHNS and CDR2 SASEGT. V shed 6 bases, J shed 1 base, and the junction held 12 bases outside the gene matches. The CDR3 DNA reads as TGTGCCAGCAGGACCCCTGGCGGGGGGTTTGGCACAGATACGCAGTATTTT. Translating it yields CASRTPGGGFGTDTQYF.

This clonotype was counted between two and nine times. This chain joins TRBV5-1 and TRBJ1-2, with TRBD1 matching 12 bases. This CDR3 is built from 14 residues. CDR1 SGHRS and CDR2 YFSETQ come from the germline V gene. The V and J ends lost 5 bases and 7 bases, in that order; junction bases with no gene match: 6. Here the CDR3 DNA reads TGCGCCAGCAGGCTGGGGACAGGGGGCCCTGGCTACACCTTC. Translating it yields CASRLGTGGPGYTF. Full variable domain (missing parts from reference TRBV5-1 and TRBJ1-2): KAGVTQTPRYLIKTRGQQVTLSCSPISGHRSVSWYQQTPGQGLQFLFEYFSETQRNKGNFPGRFSGRQFSNSRSEMNVSTLELGDSALYLCASRLGTGGPGYTFGSGTRLTVV.

The chain has TRBV5-1 and TRBJ1-2; 11 bases fit TRBD1. CDR3 length: 16 amino acids. With V trimmed by 0 bases and J by 4 bases, 5 bases remained unmatched. CDR1 is SGHRS and CDR2 is YFSETQ in the germline V gene. In DNA, the CDR3 is TGCGCCAGCAGCTTGGGCCCGGGACAGGGGGTCTATGGCTACACCTTC. Protein product: CASSLGPGQGVYGYTF.

There are a few counts of this clonotype. CDR3 loop: CASSLSLGGNEQFF. The CDR3 nucleotides read TGTGCCAGCAGTTTAAGTCTGGGGGGCAATGAGCAGTTCTTC. This chain uses TRBV12-3 or TRBV12-4 with TRBJ2-1; maybe TRBD2 (6 bases). The CDR3 contains 14 residues. V lost 2 bases and J 6 bases, leaving 11 bases between the germline ends.

The gene calls are TRBV18 and TRBJ2-5; D remains ambiguous. Per germline, CDR1 KGHSH and CDR2 LQKENI. There are 14 residues in the CDR3. Trimming shortened V by 2 bases and J by 5 bases, and 12 bases separated the two germline ends. CDR3 sequence: CASSPAQPAETQYF. The CDR3 DNA reads as TGTGCCAGCTCACCAGCGCAACCGGCCGAGACCCAGTACTTC.

The gene calls are TRBV29-1 and TRBJ2-1; 9 nucleotides match TRBD1. This CDR3 has 18 amino acids. J was trimmed by 0 bases and V by 5 bases; bases with no gene match: 14. Germline V gene sequence: CDR1 SQVTM, CDR2 ANQGSEA. CDR3 coding DNA: TGCAGCGTTCGAGGGGGACAGGGCCGACCGAGCTCCTACAATGAGCAGTTCTTC. It encodes CSVRGGQGRPSSYNEQFF.

This clonotype was seen just once. The chain has TRBV5-1 and TRBJ2-5; TRBD1 agrees at 12 bases. CDR1 and CDR2 (germline): SGHRS, YFSETQ. The CDR3 is made up of 15 amino acids. V lost 7 bases and J lost 5; bases outside the gene matches: 9. The CDR3 protein is CASGFGTGGWETQYF. DNA of the CDR3: TGCGCCAGCGGATTCGGGACAGGGGGCTGGGAGACCCAGTACTTC.

This rearrangement joins TRBV7-2 to TRBJ2-1, with D tentatively TRBD1 or TRBD2 (5 bases each). Per germline, CDR1 SGHTA and CDR2 FQGNSA. V was cut by 10 bases and J by 9 bases, with 31 bases left in between. The CDR3 has 17 amino acids. CDR3 protein: CANSPLILGAKRGEQFF. CDR3 bases: TGTGCCAACTCACCCCTTATACTCGGGGCGAAAAGGGGTGAGCAGTTCTTC. The full variable domain, rest sourced from reference TRBV7-2 and TRBJ2-1, is GAGVSQSPSNKVTEKGKDVELRCDPISGHTALYWYRQSLGQGLEFLIYFQGNSAPDKSGLPSDRFSAERTGGSVSTLTIQRTQQEDSAVYLCANSPLILGAKRGEQFFGPGTRLTVL.

The gene calls are TRBV25-1 and TRBJ2-7, with TRBD1 matching over 8 bases. The CDR3 is made up of 12 amino acids. Trimming removed 4 bases from V and 9 bases from J; junction bases left unmatched: 5. Germline CDR1 MGHDK, CDR2 SYGVNS. The CDR3 nucleotides are TGTGCCAGCAGTGTCGGACAGGGCGGGCAGTACTTC. Residues: CASSVGQGGQYF.

The chain is built from TRBV12-3 or TRBV12-4 and TRBJ1-5, with 11 bases identical to TRBD1. V shed 3 bases and J 1 base; nucleotides not matched to a gene: 11. The CDR3 loop spans 19 amino acids. CDR3 nucleotides: TGTGCCAGCAGTTTCGGGGACAGGGGGGGTAGGGGCAGCAATCAGCCCCAGCATTTT. This translates into CASSFGDRGGRGSNQPQHF.

In this sample, this clonotype turned up a few times. CDR3 coding DNA: TGTGCCAGCAGCTTATTTCATCGGGGGTCCGGCTACTCCACAGATACGCAGTATTTT. It is translated as CASSLFHRGSGYSTDTQYF. The V gene is TRBV7-6, the J gene TRBJ2-3, with D tentatively TRBD2 (6 bases). Per germline, CDR1 SGHVS and CDR2 FNYEAQ. Trimming stripped 2 bases from V and 2 bases from J, with 23 bases between. CDR3 length equals 19 residues.

The gene calls are TRBV11-2 and TRBJ2-3; D is undetermined. Trimming shortened V by 7 bases and J by 2 bases, and 7 bases separated the two germline ends. This CDR3 contains 12 residues. Germline CDR1 is SGHAT and CDR2 is FQNNGV. CDR3 loop: CASNTLTDTQYF. CDR3 sequence (DNA): TGTGCCAGCAACACACTCACAGATACGCAGTATTTT.

In its sample, this clonotype was seen a few times. This chain links TRBV24-1 with TRBJ2-3; 8 bases map to TRBD1. V gave up 2 bases and J gave up 2 bases; unmatched junction bases: 5. The CDR3 runs to 16 residues. Germline V gene lookup returns CDR1 KGHDR and CDR2 SFDVKD. CDR3: CATSDSAGGPTDTQYF. The CDR3 coding sequence is TGTGCCACCAGTGATTCAGCAGGGGGCCCCACAGATACGCAGTATTTT.

A few counts support this clonotype. The genes are TRBV5-1 and TRBJ2-2, with TRBD2 as a possible D gene (6 bases). This CDR3 comprises 16 residues. Germline assignment: CDR1 SGHRS and CDR2 YFSETQ. Trimming shortened V by 6 bases and J by 0 bases, and 15 bases separated the two germline ends. The CDR3 region is CASTKRGTTNTGELFF. DNA for the CDR3: TGCGCCAGCACTAAACGGGGGACGACGAACACCGGGGAGCTGTTTTTT.